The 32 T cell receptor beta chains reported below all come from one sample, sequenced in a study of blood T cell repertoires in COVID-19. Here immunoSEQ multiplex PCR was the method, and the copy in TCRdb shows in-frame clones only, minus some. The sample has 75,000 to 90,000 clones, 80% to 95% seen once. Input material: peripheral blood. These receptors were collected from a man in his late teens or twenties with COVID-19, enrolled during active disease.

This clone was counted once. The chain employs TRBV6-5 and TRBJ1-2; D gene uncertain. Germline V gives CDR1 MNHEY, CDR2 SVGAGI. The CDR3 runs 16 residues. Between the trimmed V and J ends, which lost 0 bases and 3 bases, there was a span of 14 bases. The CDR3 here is CASSYSAGPVDYGYTF. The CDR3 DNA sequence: TGTGCCAGCAGTTACTCTGCGGGCCCGGTTGACTATGGCTACACCTTC.

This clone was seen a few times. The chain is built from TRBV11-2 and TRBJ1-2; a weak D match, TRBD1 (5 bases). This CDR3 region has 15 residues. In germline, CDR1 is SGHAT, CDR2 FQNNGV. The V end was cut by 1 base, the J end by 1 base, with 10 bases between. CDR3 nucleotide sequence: TGTGCCAGCAGCTTAGTTCCAGGGCATAACTATGGCTACACCTTC. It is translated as CASSLVPGHNYGYTF.

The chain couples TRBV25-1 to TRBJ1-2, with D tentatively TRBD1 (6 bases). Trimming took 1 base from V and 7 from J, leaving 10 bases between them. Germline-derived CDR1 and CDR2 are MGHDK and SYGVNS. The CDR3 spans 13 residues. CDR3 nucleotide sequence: TGTGCCAGCAGTGAATGGCCAGGGGTTGGCTACACCTTC. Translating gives CASSEWPGVGYTF.

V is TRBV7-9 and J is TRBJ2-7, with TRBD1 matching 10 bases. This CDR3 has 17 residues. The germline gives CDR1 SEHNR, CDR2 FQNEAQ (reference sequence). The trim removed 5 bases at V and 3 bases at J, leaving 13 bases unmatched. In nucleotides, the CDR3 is TGTGCCAGCAGCGGCCGCGCTTGGGGACAGGGGAACTACGAGCAGTACTTC. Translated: CASSGRAWGQGNYEQYF.

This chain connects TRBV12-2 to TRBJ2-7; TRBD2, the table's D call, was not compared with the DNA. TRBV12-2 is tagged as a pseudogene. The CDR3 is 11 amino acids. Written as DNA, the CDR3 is TGTGCAAGTCGCCCCGGCTACGAGCAGTACTTC. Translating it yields CASRPGYEQYF.

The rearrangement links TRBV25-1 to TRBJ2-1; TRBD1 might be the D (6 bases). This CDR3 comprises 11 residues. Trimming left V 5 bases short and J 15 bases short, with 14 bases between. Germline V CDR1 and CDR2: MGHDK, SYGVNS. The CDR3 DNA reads TGTGCCAGCAGTCTTGGGACATTTAGGTTCTTC. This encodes CASSLGTFRFF.

CDR3 in DNA: TGTGCCAGCAGACTGGGGCACTCCTACAATGAGCAGTTCTTC. The encoded protein is CASRLGHSYNEQFF. The V and J genes are TRBV11-2 and TRBJ2-1; tentative D call: TRBD1 (5 bases). Trimming took 6 bases from V and 0 from J, leaving 9 bases between them. This CDR3 is 14 amino acids long. Germline CDR1 and CDR2: SGHAT and FQNNGV.

The CDR3 region is CASSYAGLAGVRDTQYF. In DNA form, the CDR3 reads TGTGCCAGCAGTTACGCGGGACTAGCGGGAGTTAGAGATACGCAGTATTTT. This chain connects TRBV6-2 or TRBV6-3 to TRBJ2-3, with 14 bases identical to TRBD2. The CDR3 contains 17 residues. Germline lookup yields CDR1 MNHEY and CDR2 SVGEGT. Trimming removed 2 bases from V and 5 bases from J; junction bases left unmatched: 6.

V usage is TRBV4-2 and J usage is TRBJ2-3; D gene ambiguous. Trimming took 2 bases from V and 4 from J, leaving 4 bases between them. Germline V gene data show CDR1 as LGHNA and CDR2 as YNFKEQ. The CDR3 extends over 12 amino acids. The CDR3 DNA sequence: TGTGCCAGCAGCCAACTTTCAGATACGCAGTATTTT. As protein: CASSQLSDTQYF.

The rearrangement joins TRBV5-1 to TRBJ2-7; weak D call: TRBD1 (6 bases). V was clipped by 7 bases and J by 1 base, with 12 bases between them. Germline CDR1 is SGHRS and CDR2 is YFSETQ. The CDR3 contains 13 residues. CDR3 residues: CASRRDISYEQYF. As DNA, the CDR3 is TGCGCCAGCCGCCGGGACATTTCCTACGAGCAGTACTTC.

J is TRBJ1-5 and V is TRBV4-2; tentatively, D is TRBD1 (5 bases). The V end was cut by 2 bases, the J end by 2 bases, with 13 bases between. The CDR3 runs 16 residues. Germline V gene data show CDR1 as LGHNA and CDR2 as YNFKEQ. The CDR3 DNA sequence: TGTGCCAGCAGCCAAAAACGGGGGGTCGGCAATCAGCCCCAGCATTTT. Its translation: CASSQKRGVGNQPQHF.

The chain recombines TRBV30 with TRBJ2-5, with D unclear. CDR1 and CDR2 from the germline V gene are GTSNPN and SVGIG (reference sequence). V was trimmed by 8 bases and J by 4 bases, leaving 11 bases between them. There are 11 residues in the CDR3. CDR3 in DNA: TGTGCCGGAGAGGTTCTAGAGACCCAGTACTTC. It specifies CAGEVLETQYF.

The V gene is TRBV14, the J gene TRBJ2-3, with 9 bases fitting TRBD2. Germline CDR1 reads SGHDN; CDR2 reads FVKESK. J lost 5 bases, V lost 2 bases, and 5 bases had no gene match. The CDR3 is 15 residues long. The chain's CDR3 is CASSQYLLAGDTQYF. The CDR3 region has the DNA TGTGCCAGCAGCCAATATCTACTAGCGGGAGATACGCAGTATTTT.

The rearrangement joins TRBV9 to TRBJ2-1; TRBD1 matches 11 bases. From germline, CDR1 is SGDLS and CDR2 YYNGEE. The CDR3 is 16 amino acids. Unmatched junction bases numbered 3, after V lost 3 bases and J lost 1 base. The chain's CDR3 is CASSGTGGTSYNEQFF. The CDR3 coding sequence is TGTGCCAGCAGCGGGACAGGGGGCACGTCCTACAATGAGCAGTTCTTC.

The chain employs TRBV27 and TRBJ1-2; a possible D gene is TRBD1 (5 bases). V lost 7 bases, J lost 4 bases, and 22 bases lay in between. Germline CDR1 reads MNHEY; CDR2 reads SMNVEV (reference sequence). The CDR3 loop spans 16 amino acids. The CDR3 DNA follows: TGTGCCAGCACCCGAAGGGGCAGATTACCAGCCTATGGCTACACCTTC. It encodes CASTRRGRLPAYGYTF.

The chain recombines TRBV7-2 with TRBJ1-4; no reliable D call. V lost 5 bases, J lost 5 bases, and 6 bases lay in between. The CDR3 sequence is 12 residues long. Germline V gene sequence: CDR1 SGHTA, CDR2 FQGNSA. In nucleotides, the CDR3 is TGTGCCAGCAGCCGTACAAATGAAAAACTGTTTTTT. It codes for CASSRTNEKLFF.

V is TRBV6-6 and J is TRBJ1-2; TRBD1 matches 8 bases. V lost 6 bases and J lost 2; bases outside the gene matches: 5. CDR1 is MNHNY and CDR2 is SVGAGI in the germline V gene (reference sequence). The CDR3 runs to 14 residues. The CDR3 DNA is TGTGCCAGCAGGAAGGACAGGGACAACTATGGCTACACCTTC. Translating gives CASRKDRDNYGYTF.

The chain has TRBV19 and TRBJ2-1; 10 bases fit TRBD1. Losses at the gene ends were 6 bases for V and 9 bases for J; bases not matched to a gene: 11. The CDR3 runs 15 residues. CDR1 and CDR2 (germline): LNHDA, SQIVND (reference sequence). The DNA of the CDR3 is TGTGCCAGTAGCCATGGACAGGGGGGAGGAGGTGAGCAGTTCTTC. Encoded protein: CASSHGQGGGGEQFF.

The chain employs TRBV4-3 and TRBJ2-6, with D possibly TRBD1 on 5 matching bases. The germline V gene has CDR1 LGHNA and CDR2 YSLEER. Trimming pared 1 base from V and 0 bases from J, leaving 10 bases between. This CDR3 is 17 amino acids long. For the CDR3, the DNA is TGCGCCAGCAGCCAAGGGCCAGGGAACTCTGGGGCCAACGTCCTGACTTTC. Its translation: CASSQGPGNSGANVLTF.

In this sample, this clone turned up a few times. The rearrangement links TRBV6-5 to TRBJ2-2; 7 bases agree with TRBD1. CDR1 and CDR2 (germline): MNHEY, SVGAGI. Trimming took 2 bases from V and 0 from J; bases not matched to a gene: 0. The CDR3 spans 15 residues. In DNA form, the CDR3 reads TGTGCCAGCAGTTACGGGACAGCGAACACCGGGGAGCTGTTTTTT. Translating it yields CASSYGTANTGELFF.

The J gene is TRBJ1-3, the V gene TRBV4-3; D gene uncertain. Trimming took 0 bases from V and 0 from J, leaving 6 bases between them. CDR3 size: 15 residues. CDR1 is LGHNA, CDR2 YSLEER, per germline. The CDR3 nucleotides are TGCGCCAGCAGCCAAGATGTAGACTCTGGAAACACCATATATTTT. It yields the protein CASSQDVDSGNTIYF.

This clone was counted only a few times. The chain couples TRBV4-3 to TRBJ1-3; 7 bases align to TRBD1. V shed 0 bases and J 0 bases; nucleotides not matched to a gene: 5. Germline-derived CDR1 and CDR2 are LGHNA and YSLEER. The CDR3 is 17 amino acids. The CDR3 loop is CASSQDSGQISGNTIYF. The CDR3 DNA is TGCGCCAGCAGCCAAGATTCGGGACAGATCTCTGGAAACACCATATATTTT.

The CDR3 is CASSRTGVYNEQFF. Written as DNA, the CDR3 is TGTGCCAGCAGTCGGACAGGGGTTTACAATGAGCAGTTCTTC. This chain links TRBV7-9 with TRBJ2-1, with 9 positions matching TRBD1. J was trimmed by 4 bases and V by 6 bases; bases with no gene match: 4. The V gene's germline CDR1 is SEHNR and CDR2 FQNEAQ (reference sequence). The CDR3 extends over 14 amino acids.

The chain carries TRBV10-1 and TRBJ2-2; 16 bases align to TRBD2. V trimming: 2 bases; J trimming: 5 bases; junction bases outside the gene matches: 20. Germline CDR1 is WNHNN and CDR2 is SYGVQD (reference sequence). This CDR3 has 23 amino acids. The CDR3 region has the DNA TGCGCCAGCAGTGAGCTTGCCAGGGAAGACTCCGGGACTAGCGGGAGGGGTACCGGGGAGCTGTTTTTT. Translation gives CASSELAREDSGTSGRGTGELFF.

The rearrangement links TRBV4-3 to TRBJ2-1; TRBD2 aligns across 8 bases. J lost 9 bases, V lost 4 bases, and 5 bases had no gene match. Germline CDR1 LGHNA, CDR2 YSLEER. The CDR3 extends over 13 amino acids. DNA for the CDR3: TGCGCCAGCAGCCCGGGGGGGACGGGTGAGCAGTTCTTC. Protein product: CASSPGGTGEQFF.

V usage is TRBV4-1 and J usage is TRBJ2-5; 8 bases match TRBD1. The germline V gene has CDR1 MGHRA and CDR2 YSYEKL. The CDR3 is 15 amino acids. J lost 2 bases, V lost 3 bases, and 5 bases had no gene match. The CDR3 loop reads CASSQTGVGQETQYF. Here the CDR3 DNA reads TGCGCCAGCAGCCAGACAGGGGTGGGACAAGAGACCCAGTACTTC.

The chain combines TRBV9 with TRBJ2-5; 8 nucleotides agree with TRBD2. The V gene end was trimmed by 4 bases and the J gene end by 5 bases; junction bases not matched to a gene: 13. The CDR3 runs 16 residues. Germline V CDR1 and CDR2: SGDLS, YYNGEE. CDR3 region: CASSPPGGGTLETQYF. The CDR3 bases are TGTGCCAGCAGCCCTCCCGGGGGGGGTACGCTGGAGACCCAGTACTTC.

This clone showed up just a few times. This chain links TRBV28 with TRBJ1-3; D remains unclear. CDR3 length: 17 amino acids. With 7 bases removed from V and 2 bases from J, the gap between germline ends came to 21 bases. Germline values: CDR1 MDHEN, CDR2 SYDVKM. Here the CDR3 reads CASTITTGSRPGNTIYF. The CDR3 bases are TGTGCCAGCACCATAACGACGGGGAGTCGGCCTGGAAACACCATATATTTT.

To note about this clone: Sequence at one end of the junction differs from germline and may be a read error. The chain's CDR3 is CASSDLRTPEKEKLLF. CDR3 in DNA: TGTGCCAGCAGCGACCTTCGGACTCCGGAAAAGGAAAAACTGCTTTTT. V is TRBV7-9 and J is TRBJ1-4; no clear D. This CDR3 is 16 amino acids long. Germline lookup yields CDR1 SEHNR and CDR2 FQNEAQ (reference sequence).

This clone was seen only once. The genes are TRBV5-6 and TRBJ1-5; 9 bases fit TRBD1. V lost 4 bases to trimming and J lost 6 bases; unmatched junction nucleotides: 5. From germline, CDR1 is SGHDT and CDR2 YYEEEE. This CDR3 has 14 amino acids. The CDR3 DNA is TGTGCCAGCAGCCCCGGGACAGGGAGTCAGCCCCAGCATTTT. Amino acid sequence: CASSPGTGSQPQHF.

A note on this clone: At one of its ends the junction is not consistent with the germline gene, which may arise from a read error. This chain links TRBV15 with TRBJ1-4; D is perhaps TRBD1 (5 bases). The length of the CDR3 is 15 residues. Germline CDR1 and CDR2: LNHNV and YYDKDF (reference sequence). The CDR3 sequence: CATSRDGAGGEKLLF. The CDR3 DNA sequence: TGTGCCACCAGCAGAGATGGGGCAGGCGGTGAAAAACTGCTTTTT. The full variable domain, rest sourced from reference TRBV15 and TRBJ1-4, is DAMVIQNPRYQVTQFGKPVTLSCSQTLNHNVMYWYQQKSSQAPKLLFHYYDKDFNNEADTPDNFQSRRPNTSFCFLDIRSPGLGDTAMYLCATSRDGAGGEKLLFGSGTQLSVL.

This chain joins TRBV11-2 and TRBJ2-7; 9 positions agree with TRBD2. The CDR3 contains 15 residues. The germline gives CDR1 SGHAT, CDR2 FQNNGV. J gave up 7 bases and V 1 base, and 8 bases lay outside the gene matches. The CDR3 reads CASSLGGSGRGEQYF. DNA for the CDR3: TGTGCCAGCAGCTTAGGGGGTAGCGGGAGAGGAGAGCAGTACTTC.